This record covers a single T cell receptor beta chain. The CDR3 extends over 16 amino acids. CDR1 is LNHDA, CDR2 SQIVND, per germline (reference sequence). V lost 4 bases and J lost 2; bases outside the gene matches: 5. The data originate from a study of blood T cell repertoires in COVID-19. The method was immunoSEQ multiplex PCR; TCRdb's version includes in-frame clones alone and lacks a portion of them. The sample contains 400,000 or so clones, more than 75% of which appear only once. This TCR derives from a human donor in a cohort sampled during active COVID-19. This chain links TRBV19 with TRBJ2-6; TRBD1 matches 7 bases. Sequencing was performed on peripheral blood. CDR3 DNA: TGTGCCAGTAGTACCGGACAGGAGCCTGGGGCCAACGTCCTGACTTTC. Residues: CASSTGQEPGANVLTF.